These 19 T cell receptor beta chains originate from one sample sequenced in a study of CD8 T cells in Susac syndrome. The RNA input was roughly 0.45 to 1 ug, and it was reverse transcribed with random hexamers. TCRdb passed the immunoSEQ multiplex PCR reads through MiXCR, listing each CDR3 protein once. The sample includes over 150,000 distinct CDR3 sequences, roughly 95% seen only once; the top ten take just under 0.095%. The sequenced sample consisted of CD4+ T cells from PBMCs. The receptors stem from a human donor with multiple sclerosis.

The CDR3 is CASGGQSYEQYF. The CDR3 DNA follows: TGTGCCAGCGGCGGGCAATCCTACGAGCAGTACTTC. The chain joins TRBV3-1 to TRBJ2-7; D possibly corresponds to TRBD2 (5 bases). CDR1 and CDR2 from the germline V gene are LGHDT and YNNKEL (reference sequence). V was pared by 8 bases and J by 1 base, with 9 bases between. The CDR3 has 12 residues.

The V and J genes are TRBV29-1 and TRBJ1-2; 9 bases fit TRBD1. Germline V CDR1 and CDR2: SQVTM, ANQGSEA. The CDR3 runs 15 residues. The J segment lost 3 bases and the V segment lost 4 bases, leaving 9 bases of the junction unmatched. The CDR3: CSVAGTGNLDYGYTF. CDR3 nucleotide sequence: TGCAGCGTTGCCGGGACAGGGAATCTGGACTATGGCTACACCTTC.

The chain joins TRBV6-5 to TRBJ2-3, with D possibly being TRBD2 (6 bases). The CDR3 loop spans 14 amino acids. Trimming took off 4 bases at V and 2 bases at J, with 10 bases between the two ends. Germline assignment: CDR1 MNHEY and CDR2 SVGAGI. The CDR3 DNA reads TGTGCCAGCAGTTGGGACTCCTTCACAGATACGCAGTATTTT. It codes for CASSWDSFTDTQYF.

The rearrangement joins TRBV12-3 or TRBV12-4 to TRBJ2-5; 8 nucleotides agree with TRBD1. Germline trimming cut 6 bases from V and 1 base from J; bases unmatched to any gene: 7. The CDR3 spans 15 residues. The CDR3 is CASSSRGRGQETQYF. CDR3 sequence (DNA): TGTGCCAGCAGCTCCAGGGGGCGAGGCCAAGAGACCCAGTACTTC.

V and J are TRBV20-1 and TRBJ1-1; possible D gene TRBD1, 5 bases. Per the germline V gene, CDR1 is DFQATT and CDR2 is SNEGSKA (reference sequence). V lost 2 bases, J lost 1 base, and 11 bases lay in between. The CDR3 sequence is 14 residues long. The CDR3 sequence is CSARIGTANTEAFF. As DNA, the CDR3 is TGCAGTGCTAGAATCGGGACGGCGAACACTGAAGCTTTCTTT.

The chain links TRBV19 to TRBJ2-7; D unclear. The V end lost 5 bases, the J end lost 1 base, and 12 bases lay between the germline ends. This CDR3 spans 14 amino acids. CDR1 and CDR2 from the germline V gene are LNHDA and SQIVND (reference sequence). DNA of the CDR3: TGTGCCAGTAGTCCTAGGACCACTTCCTACGAGCAGTACTTC. Translated, it gives CASSPRTTSYEQYF.

The genes are TRBV20-1 and TRBJ2-3; 9 positions match TRBD1. V dropped 4 bases and J dropped 2; count of bases not matched to a gene: 7. Per the germline V gene, CDR1 is DFQATT and CDR2 is SNEGSKA (reference sequence). The CDR3 loop spans 15 amino acids. CDR3 in DNA: TGCAGTGCTACTAGGACAGGGGCTAACACAGATACGCAGTATTTT. This translates into CSATRTGANTDTQYF.

Only one count was recorded for this clonotype. The chain couples TRBV9 to TRBJ1-4, with 8 bases fitting TRBD1. After removal of 3 bases from V and 4 bases from J, the junction contained 5 bases not matched to a gene. Germline loops: CDR1 SGDLS, CDR2 YYNGEE. This CDR3 region has 15 residues. The CDR3 protein is CASSATTGVNEKLFF. In DNA form, the CDR3 reads TGTGCCAGCAGCGCTACGACAGGGGTTAATGAAAAACTGTTTTTT.

The chain is built from TRBV18 and TRBJ1-5; D gene uncertain. The V end was cut by 6 bases, the J end by 5 bases, with 11 bases between. The CDR3 extends over 13 amino acids. CDR1 KGHSH and CDR2 LQKENI come from the germline V gene. The CDR3 sequence is CASSLQRDQPQHF. For the CDR3, the DNA is TGTGCCAGCTCCCTTCAGCGGGATCAGCCCCAGCATTTT.

The chain carries TRBV20-1 and TRBJ2-3; D unclear. The germline gives CDR1 DFQATT, CDR2 SNEGSKA (reference sequence). Trimming shortened V by 4 bases and J by 0 bases, and 11 bases separated the two germline ends. The CDR3 consists of 14 residues. The CDR3 nucleotides read TGCAGTGCTATTAGTACGGGCAGCACAGATACGCAGTATTTT. This sequence encodes CSAISTGSTDTQYF.

This chain connects TRBV10-3 to TRBJ2-7; D unclear. The germline V gene has CDR1 ENHRY and CDR2 SYGVKD. The CDR3 has 14 amino acids. The V gene lost 1 base and the J gene lost 3 bases, with 10 bases spanning the gap. CDR3 sequence: CAISELTESYEQYF. The CDR3 DNA reads as TGTGCCATCAGTGAGTTAACGGAAAGCTACGAGCAGTACTTC.

This clonotype was detected only a few times. The rearrangement uses TRBV30 and TRBJ2-7, with D maybe TRBD2 (6 bases). The CDR3 is 13 amino acids. Trimming took 1 base from V and 4 from J, leaving 11 bases between them. The germline gives CDR1 GTSNPN, CDR2 SVGIG (reference sequence). The CDR3, as DNA: TGTGCCTGGAGTGACACCGGGGGTTACGAGCAGTACTTC. It codes for CAWSDTGGYEQYF. Drawing the rest from reference TRBV30 and TRBJ2-7, the complete variable domain is SQTIHQWPATLVQPVGSPLSLECTVEGTSNPNLYWYRQAAGRGLQLLFYSVGIGQISSEVPQNLSASRPQDRQFILSSKKLLLSDSGFYLCAWSDTGGYEQYFGPGTRLTVT.

The chain carries TRBV9 and TRBJ1-1, with TRBD1 identical over 9 bases. The V gene's germline CDR1 is SGDLS and CDR2 YYNGEE. The CDR3 extends over 16 amino acids. Trimming cost V 3 bases and J 0 bases; bases outside gene matches: 6. The CDR3 sequence is CASSAGQGGVNTEAFF. For the CDR3, the DNA is TGTGCCAGCAGCGCGGGACAGGGTGGAGTGAACACTGAAGCTTTCTTT.

This sequence joins TRBV24-1 and TRBJ2-7, with 8 bases lining up with TRBD2. Germline V gene lookup returns CDR1 KGHDR and CDR2 SFDVKD. The CDR3 has 15 amino acids. The J segment lost 5 bases and the V segment lost 4 bases, leaving 9 bases of the junction unmatched. CDR3 coding DNA: TGTGCCACCAGTGACCCCAGCGGGAGCGGCCACGAGCAGTACTTC. Its protein product is CATSDPSGSGHEQYF.

The chain recombines TRBV12-3 or TRBV12-4 with TRBJ2-5, with D perhaps being TRBD1 or TRBD2 (5 bases each). CDR3 length: 15 amino acids. The V gene lost 6 bases and the J gene lost 5 bases, with 19 bases spanning the gap. The CDR3 here is CASSPRDPRTETQYF. The CDR3 DNA follows: TGTGCCAGCAGCCCCCGGGACCCGCGCACGGAGACCCAGTACTTC.

The V and J genes are TRBV29-1 and TRBJ2-7, with D tentatively TRBD1 (6 bases). The CDR3 has 15 amino acids. CDR1 is SQVTM and CDR2 is ANQGSEA in the germline V gene. Trimming stripped 4 bases from V and 6 bases from J, with 22 bases between. The CDR3 DNA reads as TGCAGCGTTGGGGGGAGCAGGGGAGTCCCCCTCGAGCAGTACTTC. This encodes CSVGGSRGVPLEQYF.

The gene calls are TRBV24-1 and TRBJ1-5; 8 bases match TRBD1. The germline gives CDR1 KGHDR, CDR2 SFDVKD. V lost 4 bases to trimming and J lost 1 base; unmatched junction nucleotides: 5. The CDR3 consists of 16 residues. The CDR3 reads CATSDKTGDSNQPQHF. The CDR3 coding sequence is TGTGCCACCAGTGACAAGACAGGGGACAGCAATCAGCCCCAGCATTTT.

The chain recombines TRBV14 with TRBJ1-6, with D hard to call. Germline V gene data show CDR1 as SGHDN and CDR2 as FVKESK. The CDR3 totals 13 residues. The V and J ends lost 5 bases and 10 bases respectively, with 12 bases between them. As DNA, the CDR3 is TGTGCCAGCAGCTACTTCAAGGAGTCACCCCTCCACTTT. It encodes CASSYFKESPLHF.

The rearrangement uses TRBV27 and TRBJ2-5, with 11 bases identical to TRBD2. The ends lost 6 bases at V and 4 bases at J; junction bases unmatched: 7. From germline, CDR1 is MNHEY and CDR2 SMNVEV (reference sequence). This CDR3 has 15 residues. The CDR3 DNA reads as TGTGCCAGCAGGCTACTAGCGGGAGTAAGAGAGACCCAGTACTTC. It codes for CASRLLAGVRETQYF.